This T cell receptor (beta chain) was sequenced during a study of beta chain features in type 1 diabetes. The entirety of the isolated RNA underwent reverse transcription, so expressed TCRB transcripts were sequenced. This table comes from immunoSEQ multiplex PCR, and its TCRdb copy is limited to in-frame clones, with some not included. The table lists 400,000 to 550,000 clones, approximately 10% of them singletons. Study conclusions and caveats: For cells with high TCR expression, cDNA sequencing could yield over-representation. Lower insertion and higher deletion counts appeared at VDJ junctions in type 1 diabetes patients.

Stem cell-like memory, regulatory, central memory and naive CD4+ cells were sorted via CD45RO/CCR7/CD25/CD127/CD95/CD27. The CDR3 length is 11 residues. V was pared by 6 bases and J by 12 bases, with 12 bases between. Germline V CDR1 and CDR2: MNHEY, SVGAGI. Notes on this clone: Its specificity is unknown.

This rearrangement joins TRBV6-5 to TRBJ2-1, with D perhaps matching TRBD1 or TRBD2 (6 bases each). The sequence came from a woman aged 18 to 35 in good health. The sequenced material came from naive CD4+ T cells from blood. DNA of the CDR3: TGTGCCAGCAGCCACGGGGGCGGGCAGTTCTTC. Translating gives CASSHGGGQFF.